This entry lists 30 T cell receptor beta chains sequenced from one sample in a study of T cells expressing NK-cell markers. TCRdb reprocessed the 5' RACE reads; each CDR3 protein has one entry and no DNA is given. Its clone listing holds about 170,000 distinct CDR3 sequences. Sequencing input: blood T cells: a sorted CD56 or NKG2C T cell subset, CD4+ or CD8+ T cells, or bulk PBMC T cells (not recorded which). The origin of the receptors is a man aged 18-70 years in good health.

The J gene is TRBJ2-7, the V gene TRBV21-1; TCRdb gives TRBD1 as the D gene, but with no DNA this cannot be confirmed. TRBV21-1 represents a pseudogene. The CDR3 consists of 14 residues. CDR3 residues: CASSKTGAHYEQYF.

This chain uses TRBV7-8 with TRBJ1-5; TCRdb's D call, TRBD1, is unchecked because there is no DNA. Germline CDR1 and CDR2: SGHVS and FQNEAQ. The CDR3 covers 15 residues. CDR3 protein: CASSSQGYGNQPQHF.

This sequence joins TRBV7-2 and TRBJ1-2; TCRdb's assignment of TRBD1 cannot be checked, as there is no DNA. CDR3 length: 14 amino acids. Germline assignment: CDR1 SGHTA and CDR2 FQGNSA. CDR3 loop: CASSGSGSYYGYTF.

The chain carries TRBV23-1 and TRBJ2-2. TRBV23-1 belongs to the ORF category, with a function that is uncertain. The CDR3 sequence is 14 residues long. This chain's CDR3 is CANYDPENTGELFF.

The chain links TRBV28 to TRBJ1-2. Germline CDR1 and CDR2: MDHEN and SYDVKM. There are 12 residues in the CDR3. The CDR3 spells CASSFLERGYTF.

CDR3 residues: CASSFGTGVYTEAFF. The J gene is TRBJ1-1, the V gene TRBV7-9; the TCRdb D gene call, TRBD1, has no DNA to confirm it. CDR3 length: 15 amino acids. Germline CDR1 and CDR2: SEHNR and FQNEAQ (reference sequence).

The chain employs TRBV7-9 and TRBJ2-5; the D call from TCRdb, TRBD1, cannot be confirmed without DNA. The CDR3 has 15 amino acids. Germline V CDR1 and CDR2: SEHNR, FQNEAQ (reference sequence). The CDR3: CASSFGTGTRETQYF. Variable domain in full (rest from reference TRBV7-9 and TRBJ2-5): DTGVSQNPRHKITKRGQNVTFRCDPISEHNRLYWYRQTLGQGPEFLTYFQNEAQLEKSRLLSDRFSAERPKGSFSTLEIQRTEQGDSAMYLCASSFGTGTRETQYFGPGTRLLVL.

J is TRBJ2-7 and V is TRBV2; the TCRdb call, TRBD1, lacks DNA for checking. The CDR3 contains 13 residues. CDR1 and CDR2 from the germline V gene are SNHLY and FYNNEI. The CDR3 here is CASIDDRGLKQYF. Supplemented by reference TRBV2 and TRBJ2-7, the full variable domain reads EPEVTQTPSHQVTQMGQEVILRCVPISNHLYFYWYRQILGQKVEFLVSFYNNEISEKSEIFDDQFSVERPDGSNFTLKIRSTKLEDSAMYFCASIDDRGLKQYFGPGTRLTVT.

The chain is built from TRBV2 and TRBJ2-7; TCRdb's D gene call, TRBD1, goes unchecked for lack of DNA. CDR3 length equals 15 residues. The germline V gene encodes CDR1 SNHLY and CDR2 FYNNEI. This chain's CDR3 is CASIPSRGTAYEQYF. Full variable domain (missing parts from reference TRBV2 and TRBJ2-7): EPEVTQTPSHQVTQMGQEVILRCVPISNHLYFYWYRQILGQKVEFLVSFYNNEISEKSEIFDDQFSVERPDGSNFTLKIRSTKLEDSAMYFCASIPSRGTAYEQYFGPGTRLTVT.

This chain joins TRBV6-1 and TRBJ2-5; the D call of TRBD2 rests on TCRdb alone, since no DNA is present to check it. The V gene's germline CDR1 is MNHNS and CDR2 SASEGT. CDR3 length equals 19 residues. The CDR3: CASSEPYETSGSYQETQYF.

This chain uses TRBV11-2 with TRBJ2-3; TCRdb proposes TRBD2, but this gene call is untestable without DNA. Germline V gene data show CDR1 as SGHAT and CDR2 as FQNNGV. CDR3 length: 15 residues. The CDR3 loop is CASTLSGGVTDTQYF.

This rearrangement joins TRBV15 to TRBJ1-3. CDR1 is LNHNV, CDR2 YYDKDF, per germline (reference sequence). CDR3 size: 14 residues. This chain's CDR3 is CATSSRGYGNTIYF.

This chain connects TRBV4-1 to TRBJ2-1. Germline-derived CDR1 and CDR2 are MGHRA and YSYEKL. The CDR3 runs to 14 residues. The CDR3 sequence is CASSQEQNFDEQFF.

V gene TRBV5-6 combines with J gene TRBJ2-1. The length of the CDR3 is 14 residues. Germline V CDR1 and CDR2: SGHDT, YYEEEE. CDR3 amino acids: CASSLGPSYNEQFF.

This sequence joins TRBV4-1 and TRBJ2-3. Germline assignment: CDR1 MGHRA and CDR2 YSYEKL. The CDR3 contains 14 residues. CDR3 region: CASSQDAGVDTQYF.

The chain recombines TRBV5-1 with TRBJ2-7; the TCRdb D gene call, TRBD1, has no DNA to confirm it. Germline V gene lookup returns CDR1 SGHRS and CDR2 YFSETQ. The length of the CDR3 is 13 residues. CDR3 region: CASKGDSTWEQYF.

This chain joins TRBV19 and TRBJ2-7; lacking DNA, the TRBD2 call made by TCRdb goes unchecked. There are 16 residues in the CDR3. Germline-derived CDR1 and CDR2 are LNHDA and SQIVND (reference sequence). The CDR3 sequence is CASSLVTSPSIGEQYF.

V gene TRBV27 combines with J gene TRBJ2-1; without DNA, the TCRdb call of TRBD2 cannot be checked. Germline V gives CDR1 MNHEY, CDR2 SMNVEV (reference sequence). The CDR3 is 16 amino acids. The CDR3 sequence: CASRPHGLAGDNEQFF.

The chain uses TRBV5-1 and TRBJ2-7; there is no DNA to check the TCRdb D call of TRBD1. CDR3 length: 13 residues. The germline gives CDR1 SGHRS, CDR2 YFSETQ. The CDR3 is CASFRDSSYEQYF.

CDR3 sequence: CASSTQTVLGYNEQFF. The chain combines TRBV19 with TRBJ2-1; without DNA, the TCRdb call of TRBD1 cannot be checked. The CDR3 is made up of 16 amino acids. CDR1 and CDR2 from the germline V gene are LNHDA and SQIVND (reference sequence).

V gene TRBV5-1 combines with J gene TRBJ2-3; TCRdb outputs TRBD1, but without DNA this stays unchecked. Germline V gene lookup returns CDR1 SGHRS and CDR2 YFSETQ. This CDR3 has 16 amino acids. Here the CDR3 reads CASSVYGQGGTDTQYF.

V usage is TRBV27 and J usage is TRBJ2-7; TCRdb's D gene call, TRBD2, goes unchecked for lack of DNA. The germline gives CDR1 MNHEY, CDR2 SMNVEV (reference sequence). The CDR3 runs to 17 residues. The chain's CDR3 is CASSALNTGLIIYEQYF.

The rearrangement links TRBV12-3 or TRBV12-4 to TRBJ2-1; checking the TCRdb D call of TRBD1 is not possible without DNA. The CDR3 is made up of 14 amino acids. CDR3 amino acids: CASRPGPLNHEQFF.

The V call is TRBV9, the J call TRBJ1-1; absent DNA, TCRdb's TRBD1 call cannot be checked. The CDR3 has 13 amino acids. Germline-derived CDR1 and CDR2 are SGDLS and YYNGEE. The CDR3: CASSISSGGRAFF.

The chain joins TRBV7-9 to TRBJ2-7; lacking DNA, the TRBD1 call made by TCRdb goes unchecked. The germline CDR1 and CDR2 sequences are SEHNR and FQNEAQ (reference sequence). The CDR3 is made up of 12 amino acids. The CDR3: CASSPSPYEQYF.

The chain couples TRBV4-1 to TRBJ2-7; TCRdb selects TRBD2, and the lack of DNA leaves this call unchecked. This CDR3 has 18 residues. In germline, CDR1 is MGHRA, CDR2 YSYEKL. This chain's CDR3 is CASSQEAPLAGDSYEQYF.

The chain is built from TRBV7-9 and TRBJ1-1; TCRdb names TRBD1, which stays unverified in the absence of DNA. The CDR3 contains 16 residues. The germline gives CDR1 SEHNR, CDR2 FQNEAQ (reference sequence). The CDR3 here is CASRRLLTEMNTEAFF.

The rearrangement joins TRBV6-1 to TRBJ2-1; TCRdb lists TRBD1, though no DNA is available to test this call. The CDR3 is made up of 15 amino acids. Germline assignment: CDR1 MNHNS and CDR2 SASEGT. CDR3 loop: CASSLGQWGGNEQFF.

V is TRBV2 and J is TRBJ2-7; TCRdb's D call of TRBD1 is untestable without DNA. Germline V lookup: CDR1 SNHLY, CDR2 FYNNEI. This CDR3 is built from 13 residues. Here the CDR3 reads CASTGYLGNEQYF. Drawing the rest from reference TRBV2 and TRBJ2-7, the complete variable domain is EPEVTQTPSHQVTQMGQEVILRCVPISNHLYFYWYRQILGQKVEFLVSFYNNEISEKSEIFDDQFSVERPDGSNFTLKIRSTKLEDSAMYFCASTGYLGNEQYFGPGTRLTVT.

The CDR3 sequence: CAISEFGSPLHF. The chain uses TRBV10-3 and TRBJ1-6. The germline CDR1 and CDR2 sequences are ENHRY and SYGVKD. The CDR3 covers 12 residues.